This is a list of T cell receptor beta chains from one sample in a study of human thymus T cells. The table came from immunoSEQ multiplex PCR; TCRdb's copy has only in-frame clones and leaves some out. The sample holds around 44,000 clones, about 94% seen once. Sequenced: blood. All receptors come from a boy younger than two with a congenital heart defect but otherwise immunologically healthy. Both conserved end residues are part of each CDR3. The D gene is left open where the match is weak. The listing skips clone size in some rows; elsewhere it reads once, few, many or a size class.

>TRBJ1-2|TRBV4-2|NA|14|NA
TGTGCCAGCAGCCATGCGGAGGGGAACTATGGCTACACCTTC
CASSHAEGNYGYTF
>TRBJ1-5|TRBV7-9|NA|12|NA
TGTGCCAGCAGCTTTATAAGTCAGCCCCAGCATTTT
CASSFISQPQHF
>TRBJ2-7|TRBV16|NA|13|NA
TGTGCCAGCAGCCAAACAAGCTCCTACGAGCAGTACTTC
CASSQTSSYEQYF
>TRBJ2-1|TRBV7-3|TRBD2|14|NA
TGTGCCAGCAGCTTAACTAGCGGGTACAATGAGCAGTTCTTC
CASSLTSGYNEQFF
>TRBJ2-7|TRBV29-1|TRBD1|13|NA
TGCAGCGTAACAGGGGGCCTCTCCTACGAGCAGTACTTC
CSVTGGLSYEQYF
>TRBJ2-3|TRBV10-3|NA|14|NA
TGTGCCATCAGTGGGGGGGTCAGCACAGATACGCAGTATTTT
CAISGGVSTDTQYF
>TRBJ1-3|TRBV6-5|NA|16|NA
TGTGCCAGCAGTTACGCCGGGGCACGCTCTGGAAACACCATATATTTT
CASSYAGARSGNTIYF
>TRBJ2-7|TRBV7-3|NA|12|NA
TGTGCCAGCAGCTTTACCGGCGGCGAGCAGTACTTC
CASSFTGGEQYF
>TRBJ1-4|TRBV18|NA|14|NA
TGTGCCAGCTCACCGACGCAGAGAGATGAAAAACTGTTTTTT
CASSPTQRDEKLFF
>TRBJ2-3|TRBV5-5|NA|14|NA
TGTGCCAGCAGCTTGTCAGGGGGCACAGATACGCAGTATTTT
CASSLSGGTDTQYF
>TRBJ2-4|TRBV5-3|NA|16|NA
TGTGCCAGAAGCCCTCAACCTACTCCGGACAAAAACATTCAGTACTTC
CARSPQPTPDKNIQYF
>TRBJ2-7|TRBV5-1|TRBD1|15|NA
TGCGCCAGCAGCTTGGGTACAGGGGCGTCGGGGGAGCAGTACTTC
CASSLGTGASGEQYF
>TRBJ2-5|TRBV5-4|TRBD1|12|once
TGTGCCAGCAGCTGGGACAGGGAGACCCAGTACTTC
CASSWDRETQYF
>TRBJ2-3|TRBV5-1|TRBD2|14|once
TGCGCCAGCAGCTTAGCGGGGGGTAAAGATACGCAGTATTTT
CASSLAGGKDTQYF
>TRBJ1-1|TRBV6-5|TRBD1|14|once
TGTGCCAGCAGTCCGGGACAGGGTGTAACTGAAGCTTTCTTT
CASSPGQGVTEAFF
>TRBJ1-2|TRBV27|NA|11|NA
TGTGCCAGCATGTCCAACTATGGCTACACCTTC
CASMSNYGYTF
>TRBJ2-7|TRBV28|NA|16|NA
TGTGCCAGCAGCCGCGGTTGGGGCTCGAGCTCCTACGAGCAGTACTTC
CASSRGWGSSSYEQYF
>TRBJ1-5|TRBV27|NA|14|NA
TGTGCCAGCAGTATACAGGGTAAGGGCCAGCCCCAGCATTTT
CASSIQGKGQPQHF
>TRBJ2-7|TRBV4-3|TRBD2|17|NA
TGCGCCAGCAGCCAAGATACACCTAGCGGGGGGCACTACGAGCAGTACTTC
CASSQDTPSGGHYEQYF
>TRBJ2-7|TRBV28|NA|12|NA
TGTGCCAGCAGTCGGGACCTTTACGAGCAGTACTTC
CASSRDLYEQYF
>TRBJ2-7|TRBV4-3|NA|15|NA
TGCGCCAGCAGCCAAGACTTTTGGAGCTCCTACGAGCAGTACTTC
CASSQDFWSSYEQYF
>TRBJ2-3|TRBV5-6|TRBD2|15|NA
TGTGCCAGCAGCCCGCGGGGGGGCGGCACAGATACGCAGTATTTT
CASSPRGGGTDTQYF
>TRBJ1-3|TRBV29-1|NA|13|NA
TGCAGCGGGGTAATGGGGACAGGAAACACCATATATTTT
CSGVMGTGNTIYF
>TRBJ1-3|TRBV4-2|NA|14|once
TGTGCCAGCAGCCAAGTCATCTCTGGAAACACCATATATTTT
CASSQVISGNTIYF